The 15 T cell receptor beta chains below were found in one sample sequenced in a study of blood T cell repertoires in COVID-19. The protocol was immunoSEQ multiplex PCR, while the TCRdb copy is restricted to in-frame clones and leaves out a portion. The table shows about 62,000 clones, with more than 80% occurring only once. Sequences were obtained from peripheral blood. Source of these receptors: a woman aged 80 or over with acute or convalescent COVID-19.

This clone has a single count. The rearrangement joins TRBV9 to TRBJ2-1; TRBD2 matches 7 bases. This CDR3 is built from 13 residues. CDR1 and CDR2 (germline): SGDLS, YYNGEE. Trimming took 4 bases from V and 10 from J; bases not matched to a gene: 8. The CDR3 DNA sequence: TGTGCCAGCAGCACTAGTAGCGGGTCGGAGCAGTTCTTC. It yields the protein CASSTSSGSEQFF. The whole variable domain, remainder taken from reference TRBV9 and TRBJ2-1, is DSGVTQTPKHLITATGQRVTLRCSPRSGDLSVYWYQQSLDQGLQFLIQYYNGEERAKGNILERFSAQQFPDLHSELNLSSLELGDSALYFCASSTSSGSEQFFGPGTRLTVL.

CDR3 amino acids: CASSLLRGYGGELFF. Here the CDR3 DNA reads TGTGCCAGCAGCTTATTACGGGGATACGGCGGGGAGCTGTTTTTT. This chain joins TRBV7-9 and TRBJ2-2; perhaps TRBD2 as D (5 bases). Germline V gives CDR1 SEHNR, CDR2 FQNEAQ (reference sequence). V gave up 2 bases and J gave up 7 bases, with 14 bases separating them. This CDR3 is built from 15 residues.

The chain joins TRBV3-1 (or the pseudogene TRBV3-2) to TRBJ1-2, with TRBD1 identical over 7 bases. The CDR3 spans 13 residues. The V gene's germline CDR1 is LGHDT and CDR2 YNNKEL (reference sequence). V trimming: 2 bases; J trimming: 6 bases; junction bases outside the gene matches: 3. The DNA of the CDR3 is TGTGCCAGCAGCCAACGAGACAGGGATGGCTACACCTTC. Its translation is CASSQRDRDGYTF.

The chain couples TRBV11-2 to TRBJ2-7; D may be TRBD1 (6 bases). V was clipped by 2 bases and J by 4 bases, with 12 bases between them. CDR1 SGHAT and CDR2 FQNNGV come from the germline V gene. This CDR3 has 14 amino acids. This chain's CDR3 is CASSLSAGDYEQYF. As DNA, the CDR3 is TGTGCCAGCAGCTTATCGGCAGGGGATTACGAGCAGTACTTC.

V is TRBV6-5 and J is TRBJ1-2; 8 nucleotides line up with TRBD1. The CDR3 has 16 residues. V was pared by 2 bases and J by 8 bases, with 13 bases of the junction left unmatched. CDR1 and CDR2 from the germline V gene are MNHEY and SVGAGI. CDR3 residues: CASSYRDRQGARGYTF. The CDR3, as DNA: TGTGCCAGCAGTTACAGAGACCGGCAGGGGGCGCGAGGCTACACCTTC.

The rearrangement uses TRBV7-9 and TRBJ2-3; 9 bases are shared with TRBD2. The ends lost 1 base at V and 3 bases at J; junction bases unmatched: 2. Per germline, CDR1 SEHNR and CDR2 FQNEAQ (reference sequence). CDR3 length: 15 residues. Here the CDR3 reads CASSLGLAETDTQYF. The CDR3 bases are TGTGCCAGCAGCTTAGGACTAGCGGAAACAGATACGCAGTATTTT.

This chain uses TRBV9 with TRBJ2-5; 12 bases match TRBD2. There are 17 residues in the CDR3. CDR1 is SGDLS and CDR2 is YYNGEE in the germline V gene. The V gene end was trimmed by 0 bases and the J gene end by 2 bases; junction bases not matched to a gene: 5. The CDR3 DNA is TGTGCCAGCAGCGTAGGGCTAGCGGGGGGGAAACAAGAGACCCAGTACTTC. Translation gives CASSVGLAGGKQETQYF.

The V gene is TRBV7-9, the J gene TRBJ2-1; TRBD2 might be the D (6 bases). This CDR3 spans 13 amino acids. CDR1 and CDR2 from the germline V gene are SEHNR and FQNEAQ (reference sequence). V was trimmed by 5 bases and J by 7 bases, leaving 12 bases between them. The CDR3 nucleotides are TGTGCCAGCAGCACATCGCTAGCGAATGAGCAGTTCTTC. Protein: CASSTSLANEQFF.

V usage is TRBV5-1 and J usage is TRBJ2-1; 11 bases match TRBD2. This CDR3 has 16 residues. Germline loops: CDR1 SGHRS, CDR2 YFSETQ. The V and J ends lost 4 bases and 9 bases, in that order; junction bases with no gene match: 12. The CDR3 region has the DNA TGCGCCAGCAGCCTACTCAATAGCGGGGGGGCTGGTGAGCAGTTCTTC. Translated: CASSLLNSGGAGEQFF. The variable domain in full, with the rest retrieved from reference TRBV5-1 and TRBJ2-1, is KAGVTQTPRYLIKTRGQQVTLSCSPISGHRSVSWYQQTPGQGLQFLFEYFSETQRNKGNFPGRFSGRQFSNSRSEMNVSTLELGDSALYLCASSLLNSGGAGEQFFGPGTRLTVL.

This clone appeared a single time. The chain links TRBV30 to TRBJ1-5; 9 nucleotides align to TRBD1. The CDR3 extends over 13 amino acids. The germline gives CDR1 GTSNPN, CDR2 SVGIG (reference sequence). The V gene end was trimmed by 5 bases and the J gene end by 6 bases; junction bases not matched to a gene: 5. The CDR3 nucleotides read TGTGCCTGGGGACAGGGGATAAGTCAGCCCCAGCATTTT. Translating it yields CAWGQGISQPQHF.

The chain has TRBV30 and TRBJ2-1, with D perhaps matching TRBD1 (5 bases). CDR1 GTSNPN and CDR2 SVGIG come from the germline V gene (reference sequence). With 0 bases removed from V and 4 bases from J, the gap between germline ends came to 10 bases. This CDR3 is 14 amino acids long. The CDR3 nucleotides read TGTGCCTGGAGTGTAGGGGTCGGATACAATGAGCAGTTCTTC. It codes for CAWSVGVGYNEQFF.

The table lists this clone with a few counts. The CDR3 protein is CASSLMGLAGTDTQYF. DNA of the CDR3: TGTGCCAGCAGCTTAATGGGACTAGCGGGCACAGATACGCAGTATTTT. The rearrangement links TRBV7-9 to TRBJ2-3; 11 bases line up with TRBD2. This CDR3 has 16 residues. CDR1 is SEHNR, CDR2 FQNEAQ, per germline (reference sequence). After removal of 2 bases from V and 1 base from J, the junction contained 2 bases not matched to a gene.

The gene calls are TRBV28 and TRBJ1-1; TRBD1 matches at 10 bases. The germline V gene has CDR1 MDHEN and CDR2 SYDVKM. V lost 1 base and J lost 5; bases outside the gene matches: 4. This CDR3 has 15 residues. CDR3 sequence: CASSLLGTGDTEAFF. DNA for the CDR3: TGTGCCAGCAGTTTATTGGGGACAGGGGATACTGAAGCTTTCTTT.

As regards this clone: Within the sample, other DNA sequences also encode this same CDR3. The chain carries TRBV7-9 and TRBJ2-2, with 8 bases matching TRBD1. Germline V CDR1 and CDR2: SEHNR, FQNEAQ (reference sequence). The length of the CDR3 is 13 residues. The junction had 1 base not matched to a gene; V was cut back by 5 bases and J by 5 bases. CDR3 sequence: CASSTGGTGELFF. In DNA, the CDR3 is TGTGCCAGCAGCACAGGGGGGACCGGGGAGCTGTTTTTT.

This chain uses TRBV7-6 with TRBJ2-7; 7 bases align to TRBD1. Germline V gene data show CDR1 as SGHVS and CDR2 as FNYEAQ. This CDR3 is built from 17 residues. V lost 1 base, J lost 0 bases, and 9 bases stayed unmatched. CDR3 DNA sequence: TGTGCCAGCAGCTTAGGGGACAGCTCGGTCAGCTCCTACGAGCAGTACTTC. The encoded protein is CASSLGDSSVSSYEQYF.